The 31 T cell receptor beta chains below all came from one sample that was sequenced in a study of cytomegalovirus exposure and HLA in healthy donors (dated by TCRdb to 2016 to 2017). The library was generated by the immunoSEQ multiplex PCR assay. TCRdb holds this immuneACCESS table with in-frame rearrangements only. Some clones are missing; in checked studies, unresolved V genes explain under half, and the rest has no known cause. This sample lists 55,000 to 65,000 clones; over 85% were detected once. Roughly 1.1% of the sample is in the top ten clones. Sequences were obtained from PBMCs. Source of these receptors: a man younger than 30 in good health and CMV-seronegative.

The V and J genes are TRBV6-5 and TRBJ2-1; D may be TRBD2 (5 bases). The V end was cut by 11 bases, the J end by 1 base, with 9 bases between. This CDR3 spans 12 amino acids. In germline, CDR1 is MNHEY, CDR2 SVGAGI. The CDR3 nucleotides read TGTGCCGCGGGTGAGTCCTACAATGAGCAGTTCTTC. Amino acid sequence: CAAGESYNEQFF.

This clone was recorded only once. The chain has TRBV19 and TRBJ2-2; D not resolved. The V and J ends lost 2 bases and 0 bases respectively, with 4 bases between them. CDR3 length: 14 amino acids. CDR1 LNHDA and CDR2 SQIVND come from the germline V gene (reference sequence). DNA for the CDR3: TGTGCCAGTAGTATAACTGCGAACACCGGGGAGCTGTTTTTT. This sequence encodes CASSITANTGELFF.

This clone has only one observation. The rearrangement links TRBV7-9 to TRBJ2-7; TRBD2 is a possible D gene (6 bases). Looked up from germline, CDR1 is SEHNR and CDR2 is FQNEAQ (reference sequence). The CDR3 consists of 15 residues. With 5 bases removed from V and 4 bases from J, the gap between germline ends came to 18 bases. The CDR3 DNA is TGTGCCAGCAGCCCCGTGACCGCGGGACGGTACGAGCAGTACTTC. Translation: CASSPVTAGRYEQYF.

The chain uses TRBV6-5 and TRBJ2-7; perhaps TRBD2 as D (6 bases). V lost 6 bases and J lost 7, with 13 bases in between. The germline V gene has CDR1 MNHEY and CDR2 SVGAGI. The CDR3 consists of 12 residues. The DNA of the CDR3 is TGTGCCAGCAGAACCGCAAGCGGGGAGCAGTACTTC. Translation gives CASRTASGEQYF.

The CDR3 sequence: CASSQERQGLNTGELFF. The CDR3 DNA reads as TGCGCCAGCAGCCAAGAAAGGCAGGGGTTGAACACCGGGGAGCTGTTTTTT. The V call is TRBV4-3, the J call TRBJ2-2; D might be TRBD1 (6 bases). The CDR3 totals 17 residues. Germline assignment: CDR1 LGHNA and CDR2 YSLEER. The V gene lost 0 bases and the J gene lost 1 base, with 12 bases spanning the gap.

The gene calls are TRBV9 and TRBJ2-1; 11 bases match TRBD2. Trimming at V came to 3 bases and at J to 7 bases, leaving 6 bases not matched to a gene. The CDR3 is made up of 15 amino acids. CDR1 SGDLS and CDR2 YYNGEE come from the germline V gene. The CDR3 sequence is CASSAVAGGGNEQFF. The CDR3 coding sequence is TGTGCCAGCAGCGCGGTAGCGGGAGGGGGGAATGAGCAGTTCTTC.

This rearrangement joins TRBV19 to TRBJ1-1; 8 bases agree with TRBD1. The CDR3 is made up of 16 amino acids. Trimming took 6 bases from V and 1 from J; bases not matched to a gene: 10. Germline V gives CDR1 LNHDA, CDR2 SQIVND (reference sequence). CDR3 sequence reads: CASSTGQAYSNTEAFF. The DNA for the CDR3 is TGTGCCAGTAGCACGGGACAGGCCTATTCGAACACTGAAGCTTTCTTT. Looking up the rest from reference TRBV19 and TRBJ1-1 gives the full variable domain: DGGITQSPKYLFRKEGQNVTLSCEQNLNHDAMYWYRQDPGQGLRLIYYSQIVNDFQKGDIAEGYSVSREKKESFPLTVTSAQKNPTAFYLCASSTGQAYSNTEAFFGQGTRLTVV.

CDR3 protein: CASSRTSGAYEQYF. The CDR3 DNA sequence: TGTGCCAGCAGTCGGACTAGCGGTGCCTACGAGCAGTACTTC. The chain employs TRBV6-5 and TRBJ2-7; the match to TRBD2 covers 10 bases. Trimming removed 5 bases from V and 2 bases from J; junction bases left unmatched: 3. CDR3 size: 14 residues. The germline gives CDR1 MNHEY, CDR2 SVGAGI.

The chain employs TRBV9 and TRBJ2-3, with a possible D match to TRBD2 (6 bases). The CDR3 is 14 residues long. Trimming removed 1 base from V and 4 bases from J, with 10 bases in between. Germline V CDR1 and CDR2: SGDLS, YYNGEE. The CDR3, as DNA: TGTGCCAGCAGCGTAACTGGAGGGTCAGATACGCAGTATTTT. Its translation is CASSVTGGSDTQYF.

This clone showed up just once. The DNA for the CDR3 is TGTGCCAGCAGCTTAGACTTTAGCGGGAACCAAGAGACCCAGTACTTC. It translates to CASSLDFSGNQETQYF. The chain recombines TRBV11-2 with TRBJ2-5, with 8 bases aligning to TRBD2. The CDR3 extends over 16 amino acids. Trimming removed 0 bases from V and 0 bases from J; junction bases left unmatched: 3. Germline CDR1 and CDR2: SGHAT and FQNNGV.

J is TRBJ2-7 and V is TRBV7-2, with 9 bases identical to TRBD2. Germline values: CDR1 SGHTA, CDR2 FQGNSA. CDR3 length: 15 amino acids. The J segment lost 6 bases and the V segment lost 5 bases, leaving 11 bases of the junction unmatched. Here the CDR3 DNA reads TGTGCCAGCAGCCCCGACACCTTACTAGCGGGCGAGCAGTACTTC. It codes for CASSPDTLLAGEQYF.

This sequence joins TRBV4-3 and TRBJ2-1; 9 bases line up with TRBD2. The CDR3 runs to 13 residues. Germline CDR1 is LGHNA and CDR2 is YSLEER. After removal of 1 base from V and 13 bases from J, the junction contained 5 bases not matched to a gene. The CDR3 spells CASSQVRREGQFF. The CDR3 region has the DNA TGCGCCAGCAGCCAAGTGAGGCGGGAGGGCCAGTTCTTC.

The chain joins TRBV4-1 to TRBJ2-1, with 12 nucleotides matching TRBD1. V shed 3 bases, J shed 0 bases, and the junction held 9 bases outside the gene matches. The CDR3 is made up of 19 amino acids. The germline gives CDR1 MGHRA, CDR2 YSYEKL. The CDR3 DNA is TGCGCCAGCAGCCAGGGGACAGGGGGCGCGGGACACTCCTACAATGAGCAGTTCTTC. This gives the protein CASSQGTGGAGHSYNEQFF.

This clone was observed once. The gene calls are TRBV11-2 and TRBJ2-7; 8 nucleotides line up with TRBD2. The J segment lost 2 bases and the V segment lost 3 bases, leaving 9 bases of the junction unmatched. The CDR3 length is 16 residues. Germline lookup yields CDR1 SGHAT and CDR2 FQNNGV. Written as DNA, the CDR3 is TGTGCCAGCAGCTTGGGGGCGGCTAGCGGGCCCTACGAGCAGTACTTC. Its protein product is CASSLGAASGPYEQYF.

The chain combines TRBV5-1 with TRBJ2-1; 12 bases map to TRBD2. The V segment lost 4 bases and the J segment 2 bases; nucleotides outside the gene matches: 13. Looked up from germline, CDR1 is SGHRS and CDR2 is YFSETQ. This CDR3 spans 19 amino acids. CDR3 region: CASSDGLAGRDRAYNEQFF. CDR3 DNA: TGCGCCAGCAGCGACGGACTAGCGGGGAGAGATAGGGCCTACAATGAGCAGTTCTTC. The full variable domain, completed using reference TRBV5-1 and TRBJ2-1, is KAGVTQTPRYLIKTRGQQVTLSCSPISGHRSVSWYQQTPGQGLQFLFEYFSETQRNKGNFPGRFSGRQFSNSRSEMNVSTLELGDSALYLCASSDGLAGRDRAYNEQFFGPGTRLTVL.

This clone has a single count. The chain has TRBV28 and TRBJ1-4, with D maybe TRBD1 (5 bases). CDR3 length: 14 amino acids. The germline CDR1 and CDR2 sequences are MDHEN and SYDVKM. Trimming left V 6 bases short and J 10 bases short, with 18 bases between. The CDR3 is CASRTGTTLIKLFF. CDR3 in DNA: TGTGCCAGCAGAACCGGGACTACTCTTATAAAACTGTTTTTT. Using reference TRBV28 and TRBJ1-4 for the parts outside the CDR3, the full variable domain is DVKVTQSSRYLVKRTGEKVFLECVQDMDHENMFWYRQDPGLGLRLIYFSYDVKMKEKGDIPEGYSVSREKKERFSLILESASTNQTSMYLCASRTGTTLIKLFFGSGTQLSVL.

The chain employs TRBV7-9 and TRBJ2-5, with TRBD1 matching 7 bases. The CDR3 runs 18 residues. Germline V gene data show CDR1 as SEHNR and CDR2 as FQNEAQ (reference sequence). V gave up 4 bases and J gave up 3 bases; unmatched junction bases: 17. The CDR3 loop reads CASSCSTRPTGVKETQYF. In DNA form, the CDR3 reads TGTGCCAGCAGCTGCAGCACGAGGCCAACAGGGGTCAAAGAGACCCAGTACTTC.

The chain uses TRBV6-6 and TRBJ2-1; possible D gene TRBD2, 6 bases. The ends were cut back, 6 bases at V and 0 bases at J, with 15 bases in the middle. CDR3 length: 16 residues. CDR1 is MNHNY, CDR2 SVGAGI, per germline (reference sequence). CDR3 residues: CASSAREISSYNEQFF. The CDR3 DNA follows: TGTGCCAGCAGCGCGCGGGAAATAAGCTCCTACAATGAGCAGTTCTTC.

The J gene is TRBJ2-1, the V gene TRBV4-3; D not resolved. There are 13 residues in the CDR3. CDR1 is LGHNA, CDR2 YSLEER, per germline. V lost 0 bases to trimming and J lost 5 bases, with 5 bases between them. The CDR3 nucleotides are TGCGCCAGCAGCCAAGATTATGACAATGAGCAGTTCTTC. It encodes CASSQDYDNEQFF.

The rearrangement links TRBV29-1 to TRBJ2-5, with 14 bases identical to TRBD2. J lost 4 bases, V lost 6 bases, and 1 base had no gene match. Germline V lookup: CDR1 SQVTM, CDR2 ANQGSEA. CDR3 length: 13 amino acids. The CDR3 here is CSVGLAGGETQYF. The CDR3 region has the DNA TGCAGCGTCGGACTAGCGGGAGGAGAGACCCAGTACTTC.

The chain uses TRBV19 and TRBJ2-7; D gene ambiguous. Germline V gene sequence: CDR1 LNHDA, CDR2 SQIVND (reference sequence). V was trimmed by 6 bases and J by 6 bases, leaving 12 bases between them. The CDR3 contains 12 residues. The CDR3 sequence is CASSHSGSEQYF. In DNA form, the CDR3 reads TGTGCCAGTAGCCACTCAGGTAGCGAGCAGTACTTC.

The V gene is TRBV2, the J gene TRBJ2-7; no clear D gene. This CDR3 is 14 amino acids long. V was cut by 1 base and J by 0 bases, with 7 bases left in between. Germline CDR1 is SNHLY and CDR2 is FYNNEI. Here the CDR3 reads CASSEEEISYEQYF. The CDR3 DNA reads as TGTGCCAGCAGTGAAGAGGAGATCTCCTACGAGCAGTACTTC.

This clone was found once. The rearrangement joins TRBV27 to TRBJ1-1; D not certain. The CDR3 consists of 14 residues. Trimming stripped 1 base from V and 7 bases from J, with 13 bases between. In germline, CDR1 is MNHEY, CDR2 SMNVEV (reference sequence). CDR3: CASSLFMGQNEAFF. In nucleotides, the CDR3 is TGTGCCAGCAGTTTATTCATGGGCCAGAATGAAGCTTTCTTT.

In this sample, this clone turned up a few times. The chain uses TRBV19 and TRBJ1-5; D possibly corresponds to TRBD1 (5 bases). Germline CDR1 LNHDA, CDR2 SQIVND (reference sequence). Trimming shortened V by 6 bases and J by 8 bases, and 20 bases separated the two germline ends. This CDR3 has 15 residues. The CDR3, as DNA: TGTGCCAGTAGCGGGGGACGACCGAACAGCGAGCCCCAGCATTTT. Protein sequence: CASSGGRPNSEPQHF.

CDR3 loop: CASSLEGKGDEQFF. CDR3 coding DNA: TGTGCCAGCAGCTTAGAGGGGAAGGGGGATGAGCAGTTCTTC. V and J are TRBV11-3 and TRBJ2-1; TRBD1 is a possible D gene (6 bases). The CDR3 is 14 residues long. Trimming cost V 0 bases and J 8 bases, with 11 bases left between them. Germline CDR1 SGHNT, CDR2 YENEEA.

The chain joins TRBV9 to TRBJ2-3; 9 positions agree with TRBD1. Unmatched junction bases numbered 5, after V lost 0 bases and J lost 6 bases. Germline V gene sequence: CDR1 SGDLS, CDR2 YYNGEE. This CDR3 is 15 amino acids long. The CDR3 nucleotides read TGTGCCAGCAGCGTAGAGGGACAGGGATCTGATACGCAGTATTTT. Amino acid sequence: CASSVEGQGSDTQYF.

The chain recombines TRBV27 with TRBJ1-2; D not resolved. The length of the CDR3 is 14 residues. Per germline, CDR1 MNHEY and CDR2 SMNVEV (reference sequence). Trimming left V 5 bases short and J 1 base short, with 11 bases between. CDR3 bases: TGTGCCAGCAGTCCGACACCGCGTAACTATGGCTACACCTTC. Its protein product is CASSPTPRNYGYTF.

In DNA form, the CDR3 reads TGCGCCAGCAGCCTCGGGAGGGGGCAAGAGACCCAGTACTTC. It translates to CASSLGRGQETQYF. This chain joins TRBV4-3 and TRBJ2-5, with 8 bases aligning to TRBD2. CDR1 is LGHNA, CDR2 YSLEER, per germline. The ends lost 4 bases at V and 2 bases at J; junction bases unmatched: 3. This CDR3 spans 14 amino acids.

The chain combines TRBV15 with TRBJ1-1; TRBD1 matches 7 bases. CDR3 length: 15 amino acids. The trim removed 0 bases at V and 5 bases at J, leaving 6 bases unmatched. Looked up from germline, CDR1 is LNHNV and CDR2 is YYDKDF (reference sequence). CDR3 region: CATSRDVQGRTEAFF. The CDR3 coding sequence is TGTGCCACCAGCAGAGATGTACAGGGGAGAACTGAAGCTTTCTTT. Complete variable domain (other parts from reference TRBV15 and TRBJ1-1): DAMVIQNPRYQVTQFGKPVTLSCSQTLNHNVMYWYQQKSSQAPKLLFHYYDKDFNNEADTPDNFQSRRPNTSFCFLDIRSPGLGDTAMYLCATSRDVQGRTEAFFGQGTRLTVV.

This chain connects TRBV7-2 to TRBJ2-5; D perhaps matches TRBD2 (6 bases). This CDR3 contains 13 residues. V was cut by 6 bases and J by 5 bases, with 13 bases left in between. From germline, CDR1 is SGHTA and CDR2 FQGNSA. CDR3 loop: CASSPGLRETQYF. The CDR3 nucleotides are TGTGCCAGCAGTCCGGGACTCAGGGAGACCCAGTACTTC.

The chain recombines TRBV4-1 with TRBJ2-7, with a tentative D call TRBD2 (7 bases). Germline V CDR1 and CDR2: MGHRA, YSYEKL. Trimming removed 2 bases from V and 2 bases from J, with 19 bases in between. This CDR3 spans 17 amino acids. The CDR3 region has the DNA TGCGCCAGCAGCCAATTGGGTAAGGGGGAGGGCCCCTACGAGCAGTACTTC. Residues: CASSQLGKGEGPYEQYF.